Each of the 4 T cell receptor beta chains below was sequenced from the same sample in a study of blood T cell repertoires in COVID-19. The data were produced by immunoSEQ multiplex PCR, yet TCRdb's version contains in-frame clones alone and is incomplete. The table shows approximately 230,000 clones, with approximately 88% occurring only once. The sequenced sample was peripheral blood. The receptors originated from a woman aged 25 to 39 with COVID-19, enrolled during active disease.

The chain is built from TRBV7-2 and TRBJ2-7, with D maybe TRBD2 (6 bases). CDR1 and CDR2 (germline): SGHTA, FQGNSA. The CDR3 extends over 16 amino acids. V gave up 1 base and J gave up 0 bases, with 13 bases separating them. The CDR3 DNA follows: TGTGCCAGCAGCTTAGTCGCGGGGACTGTCTCCTACGAGCAGTACTTC. Protein product: CASSLVAGTVSYEQYF.

The rearrangement links TRBV5-1 to TRBJ2-5; TRBD2 aligns across 8 bases. Unmatched junction bases numbered 10, after V lost 4 bases and J lost 5 bases. Germline V gene lookup returns CDR1 SGHRS and CDR2 YFSETQ. This CDR3 is built from 15 residues. DNA of the CDR3: TGCGCCAGCAGCCCGGGGGGGGCTGGGAAGGAGACCCAGTACTTC. Translation: CASSPGGAGKETQYF.

The chain employs TRBV7-8 and TRBJ1-4; perhaps TRBD1 as D (6 bases). The ends were cut back, 5 bases at V and 8 bases at J, with 27 bases in the middle. This CDR3 has 18 amino acids. The germline V gene encodes CDR1 SGHVS and CDR2 FQNEAQ. In DNA form, the CDR3 reads TGTGCCAGCAGCCGGAGGGTAGTTGGGGGCCCCCCTAGGGAAAAACTGTTTTTT. It specifies CASSRRVVGGPPREKLFF.

The chain combines TRBV21-1 with TRBJ1-5; TRBD1, the D gene given by the table, was not confirmed from the DNA. TRBV21-1 is assigned pseudogene status. The CDR3 runs 17 residues. The DNA for the CDR3 is TGTGCCAGCAGCAAAGGGATACAGGGCTATAGCAATCAGCCCCAGCATTTT. It codes for CASSKGIQGYSNQPQHF.